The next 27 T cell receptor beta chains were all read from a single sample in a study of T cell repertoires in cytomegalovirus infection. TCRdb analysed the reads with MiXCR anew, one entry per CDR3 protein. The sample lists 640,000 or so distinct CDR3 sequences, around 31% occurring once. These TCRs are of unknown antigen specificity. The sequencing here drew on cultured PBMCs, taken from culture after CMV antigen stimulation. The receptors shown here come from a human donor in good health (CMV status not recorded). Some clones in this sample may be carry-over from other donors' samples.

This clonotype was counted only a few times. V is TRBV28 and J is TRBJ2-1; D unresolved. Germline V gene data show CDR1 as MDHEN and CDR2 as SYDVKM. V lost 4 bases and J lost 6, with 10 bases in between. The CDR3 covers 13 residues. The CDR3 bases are TGTGCCAGCAGTTACTCCGTACGCAATGAGCAGTTCTTC. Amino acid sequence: CASSYSVRNEQFF.

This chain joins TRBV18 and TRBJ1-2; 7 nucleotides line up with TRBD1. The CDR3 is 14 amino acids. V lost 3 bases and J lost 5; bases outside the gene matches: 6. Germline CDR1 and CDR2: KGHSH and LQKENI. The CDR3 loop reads CASSPSGTAYGYTF. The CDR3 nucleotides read TGTGCCAGCTCACCTTCCGGGACAGCTTATGGCTACACCTTC. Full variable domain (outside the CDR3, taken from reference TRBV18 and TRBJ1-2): NAGVMQNPRHLVRRRGQEARLRCSPMKGHSHVYWYRQLPEEGLKFMVYLQKENIIDESGMPKERFSAEFPKEGPSILRIQQVVRGDSAAYFCASSPSGTAYGYTFGSGTRLTVV.

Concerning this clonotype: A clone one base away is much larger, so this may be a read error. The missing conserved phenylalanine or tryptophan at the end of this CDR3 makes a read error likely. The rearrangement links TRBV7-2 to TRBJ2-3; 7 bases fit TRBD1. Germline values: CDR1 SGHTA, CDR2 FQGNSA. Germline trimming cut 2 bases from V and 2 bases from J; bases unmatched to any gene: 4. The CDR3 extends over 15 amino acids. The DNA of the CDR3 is TGTGCCAGCAGCTTAAGGGGGCAACCCACAGATACGCAGTATCTT. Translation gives CASSLRGQPTDTQYL.

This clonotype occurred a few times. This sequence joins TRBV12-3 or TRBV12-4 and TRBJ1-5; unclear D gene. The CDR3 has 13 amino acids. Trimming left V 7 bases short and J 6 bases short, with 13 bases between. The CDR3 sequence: CASTLGERQPQHF. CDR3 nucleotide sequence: TGTGCCAGCACCCTCGGCGAGCGTCAGCCCCAGCATTTT.

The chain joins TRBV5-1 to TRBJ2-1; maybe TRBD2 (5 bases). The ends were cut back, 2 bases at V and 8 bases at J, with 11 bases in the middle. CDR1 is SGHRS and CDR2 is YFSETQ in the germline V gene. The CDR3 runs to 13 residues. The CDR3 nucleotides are TGCGCCAGCAGCTTCGAAGCGGTGCATGAGCAGTTCTTC. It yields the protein CASSFEAVHEQFF.

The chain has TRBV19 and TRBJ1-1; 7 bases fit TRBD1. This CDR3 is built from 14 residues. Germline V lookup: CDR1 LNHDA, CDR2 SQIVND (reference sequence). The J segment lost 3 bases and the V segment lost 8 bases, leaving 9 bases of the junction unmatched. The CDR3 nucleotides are TGTGCCAGTCGTCCACAGGGGCGCTACACTGAAGCTTTCTTT. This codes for CASRPQGRYTEAFF.

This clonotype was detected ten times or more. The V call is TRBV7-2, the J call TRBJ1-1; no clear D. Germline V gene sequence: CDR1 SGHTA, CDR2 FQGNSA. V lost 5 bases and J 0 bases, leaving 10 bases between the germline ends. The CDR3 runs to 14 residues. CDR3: CASSPLALNTEAFF. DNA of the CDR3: TGTGCCAGCAGCCCTCTAGCCCTGAACACTGAAGCTTTCTTT.

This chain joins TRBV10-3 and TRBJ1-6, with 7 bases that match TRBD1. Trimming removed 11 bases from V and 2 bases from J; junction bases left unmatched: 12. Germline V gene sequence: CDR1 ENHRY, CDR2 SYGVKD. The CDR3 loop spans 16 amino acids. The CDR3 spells CAASPGTGAYNSPLHF. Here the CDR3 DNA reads TGTGCCGCCAGCCCAGGAACAGGGGCCTATAATTCACCCCTCCACTTT.

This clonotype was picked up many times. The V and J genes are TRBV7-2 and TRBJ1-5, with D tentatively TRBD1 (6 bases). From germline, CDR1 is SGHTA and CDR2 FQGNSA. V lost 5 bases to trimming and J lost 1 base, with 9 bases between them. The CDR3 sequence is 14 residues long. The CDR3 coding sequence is TGTGCCAGCAGCCGGACAGCGAGCAATCAGCCCCAGCATTTT. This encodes CASSRTASNQPQHF.

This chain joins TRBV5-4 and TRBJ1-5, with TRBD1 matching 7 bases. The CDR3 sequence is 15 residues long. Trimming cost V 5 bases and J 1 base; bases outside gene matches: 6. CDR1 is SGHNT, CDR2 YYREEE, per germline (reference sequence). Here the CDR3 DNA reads TGTGCCAGCAGTAGGGGGCCTGAGAGCAATCAGCCCCAGCATTTT. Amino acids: CASSRGPESNQPQHF.

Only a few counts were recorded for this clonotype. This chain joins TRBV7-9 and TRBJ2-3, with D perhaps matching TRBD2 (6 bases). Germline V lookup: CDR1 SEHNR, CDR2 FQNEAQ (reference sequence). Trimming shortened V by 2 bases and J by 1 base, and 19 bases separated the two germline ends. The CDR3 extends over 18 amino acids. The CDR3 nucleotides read TGTGCCAGCAGCTTACCCGGGAGTAGCCCCCACCGCACAGATACGCAGTATTTT. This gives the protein CASSLPGSSPHRTDTQYF. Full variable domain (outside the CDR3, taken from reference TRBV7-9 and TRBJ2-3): DTGVSQNPRHKITKRGQNVTFRCDPISEHNRLYWYRQTLGQGPEFLTYFQNEAQLEKSRLLSDRFSAERPKGSFSTLEIQRTEQGDSAMYLCASSLPGSSPHRTDTQYFGPGTRLTVL.

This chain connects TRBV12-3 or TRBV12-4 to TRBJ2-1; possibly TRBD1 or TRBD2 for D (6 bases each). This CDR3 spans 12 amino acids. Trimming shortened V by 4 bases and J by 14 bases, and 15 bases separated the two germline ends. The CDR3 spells CASSWGQGGKFF. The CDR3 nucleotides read TGTGCCAGCAGTTGGGGACAAGGCGGGAAGTTCTTC.

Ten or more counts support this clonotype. CDR3 nucleotide sequence: TGTGCCAGCAGCCCAGACGGCAGGGGTGTGCCTGAAGCTTTCTTT. Translation gives CASSPDGRGVPEAFF. This sequence joins TRBV7-2 and TRBJ1-1; tentatively, D is TRBD1 (6 bases). With 5 bases removed from V and 6 bases from J, the gap between germline ends came to 19 bases. Per the germline V gene, CDR1 is SGHTA and CDR2 is FQGNSA. This CDR3 comprises 15 residues.

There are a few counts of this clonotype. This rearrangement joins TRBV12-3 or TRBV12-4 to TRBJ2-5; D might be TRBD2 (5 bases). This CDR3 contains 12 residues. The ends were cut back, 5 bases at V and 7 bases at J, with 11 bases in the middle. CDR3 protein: CASSTRRGTQYF. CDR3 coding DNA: TGTGCCAGCAGTACCAGACGGGGGACCCAGTACTTC.

CDR3 sequence reads: CASRLQDRVYEAFF. In DNA, the CDR3 is TGTGCCAGCAGACTCCAGGACAGGGTGTATGAAGCTTTCTTT. This rearrangement joins TRBV28 to TRBJ1-1, with 8 bases aligning to TRBD1. Germline V lookup: CDR1 MDHEN, CDR2 SYDVKM. The V and J ends lost 6 bases and 7 bases, in that order; junction bases with no gene match: 10. The CDR3 loop spans 14 amino acids.

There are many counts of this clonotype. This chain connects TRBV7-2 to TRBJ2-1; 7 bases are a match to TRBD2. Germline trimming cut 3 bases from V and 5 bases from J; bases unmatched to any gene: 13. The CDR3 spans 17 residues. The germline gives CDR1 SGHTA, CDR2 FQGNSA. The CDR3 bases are TGTGCCAGCAGCTTCTACCTCGGGGACTACAACAACAATGAGCAGTTCTTC. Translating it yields CASSFYLGDYNNNEQFF.

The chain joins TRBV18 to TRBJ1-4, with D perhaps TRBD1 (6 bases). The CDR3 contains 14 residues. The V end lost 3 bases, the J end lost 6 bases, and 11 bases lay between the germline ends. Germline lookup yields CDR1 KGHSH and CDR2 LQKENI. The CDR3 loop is CASSPEGVDEKLFF. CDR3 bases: TGTGCCAGCTCACCGGAGGGGGTAGATGAAAAACTGTTTTTT.

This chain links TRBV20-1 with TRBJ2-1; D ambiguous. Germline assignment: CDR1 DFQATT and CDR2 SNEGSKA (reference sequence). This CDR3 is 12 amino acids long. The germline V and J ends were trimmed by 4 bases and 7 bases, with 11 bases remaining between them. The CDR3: CSATLIGNEQFF. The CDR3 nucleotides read TGCAGTGCTACCTTGATCGGGAATGAGCAGTTCTTC.

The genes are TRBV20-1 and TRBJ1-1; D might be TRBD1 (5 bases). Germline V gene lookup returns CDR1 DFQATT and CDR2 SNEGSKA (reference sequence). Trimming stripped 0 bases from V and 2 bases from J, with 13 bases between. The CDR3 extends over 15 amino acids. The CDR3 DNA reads TGCAGTGCTAGAGATGGACAAGGAGAAAACACTGAAGCTTTCTTT. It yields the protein CSARDGQGENTEAFF.

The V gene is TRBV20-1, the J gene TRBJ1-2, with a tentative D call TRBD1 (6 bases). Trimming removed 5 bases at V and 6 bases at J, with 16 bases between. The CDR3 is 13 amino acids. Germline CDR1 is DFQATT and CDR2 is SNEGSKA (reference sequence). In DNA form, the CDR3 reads TGCAGTGCTCCCCAACAGGGTAGGGATGGCTACACCTTC. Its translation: CSAPQQGRDGYTF.

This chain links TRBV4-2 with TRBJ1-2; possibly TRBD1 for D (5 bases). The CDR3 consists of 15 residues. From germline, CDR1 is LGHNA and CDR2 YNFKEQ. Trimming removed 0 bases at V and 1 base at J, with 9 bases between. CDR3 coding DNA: TGTGCCAGCAGCCAAGAGGTCGACAGTAACTATGGCTACACCTTC. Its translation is CASSQEVDSNYGYTF.

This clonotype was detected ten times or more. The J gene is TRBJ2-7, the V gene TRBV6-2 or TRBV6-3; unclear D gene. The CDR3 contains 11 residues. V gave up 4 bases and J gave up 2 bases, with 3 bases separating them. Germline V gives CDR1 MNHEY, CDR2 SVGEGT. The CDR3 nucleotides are TGTGCCAGCAGTTTCACCTACGAGCAGTACTTC. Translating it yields CASSFTYEQYF.

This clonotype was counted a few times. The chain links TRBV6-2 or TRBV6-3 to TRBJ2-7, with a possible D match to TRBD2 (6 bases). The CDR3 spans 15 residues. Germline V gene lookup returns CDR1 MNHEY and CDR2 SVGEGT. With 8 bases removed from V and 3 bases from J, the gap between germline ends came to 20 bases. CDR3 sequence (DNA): TGTGCCAGCGCAGGGCGGAGGGACCGCCGCTACGAGCAGTACTTC. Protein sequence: CASAGRRDRRYEQYF.

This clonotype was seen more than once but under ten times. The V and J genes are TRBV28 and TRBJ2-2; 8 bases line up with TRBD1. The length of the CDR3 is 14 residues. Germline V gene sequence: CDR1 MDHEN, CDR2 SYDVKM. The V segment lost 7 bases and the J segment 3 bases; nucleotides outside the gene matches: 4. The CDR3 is CASTLTGDTGELFF. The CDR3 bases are TGTGCCAGCACCCTGACAGGGGACACCGGGGAGCTGTTTTTT.

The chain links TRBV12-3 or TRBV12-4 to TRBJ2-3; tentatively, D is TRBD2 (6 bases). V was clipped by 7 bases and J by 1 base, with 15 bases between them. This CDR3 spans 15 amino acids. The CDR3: CASIPFGGGTDTQYF. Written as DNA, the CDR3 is TGTGCCAGCATCCCCTTCGGCGGGGGCACAGATACGCAGTATTTT.

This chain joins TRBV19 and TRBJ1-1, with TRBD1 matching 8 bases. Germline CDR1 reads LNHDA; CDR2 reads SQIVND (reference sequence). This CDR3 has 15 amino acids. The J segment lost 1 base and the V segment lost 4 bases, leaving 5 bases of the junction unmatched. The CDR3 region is CASSRFGQGNTEAFF. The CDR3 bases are TGTGCCAGTAGTAGATTTGGACAGGGGAACACTGAAGCTTTCTTT.

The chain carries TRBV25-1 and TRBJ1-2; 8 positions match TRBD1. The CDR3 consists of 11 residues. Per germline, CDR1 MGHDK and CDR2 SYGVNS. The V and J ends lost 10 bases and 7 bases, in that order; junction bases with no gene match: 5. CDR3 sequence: CATQGALGYTF. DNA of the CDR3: TGTGCCACCCAGGGGGCTCTTGGCTACACCTTC.